The 20 T cell receptor beta chains presented below share a single source sample, sequenced in a study of T cell changes during pregnancy in multiple sclerosis. The repertoire was sequenced with immunoSEQ multiplex PCR; TCRdb's copy has only in-frame clones and lacks some. The table has 30,000 to 45,000 clones, 88% seen once. The sample in question was CD4+ T cells from peripheral blood mononuclear cells, obtained before pregnancy. The receptors derive from a female donor with multiple sclerosis, enrolled in a pregnancy study.

The rearrangement links TRBV6-6 to TRBJ1-2; 9 bases agree with TRBD1. The CDR3 is 15 amino acids. The junction had 9 bases not matched to a gene; V was cut back by 3 bases and J by 7 bases. Germline V lookup: CDR1 MNHNY, CDR2 SVGAGI (reference sequence). CDR3 nucleotide sequence: TGTGCCAGCAGTTATGGTGGGACAGGGATGCGTGGCTACACCTTC. Encoded protein: CASSYGGTGMRGYTF.

This chain joins TRBV7-2 and TRBJ2-7, with unresolved D. V lost 2 bases and J lost 5, with 13 bases in between. CDR3 length equals 14 residues. CDR1 is SGHTA and CDR2 is FQGNSA in the germline V gene. The CDR3 reads CASSLFASYDEQYF. Here the CDR3 DNA reads TGTGCCAGCAGCTTATTTGCTAGTTATGACGAGCAGTACTTC.

The genes are TRBV18 and TRBJ2-7; the match to TRBD1 covers 10 bases. Trimming took 3 bases from V and 5 from J; bases not matched to a gene: 4. The CDR3 has 14 amino acids. Looked up from germline, CDR1 is KGHSH and CDR2 is LQKENI. The CDR3 is CASSPTGGLDEQYF. CDR3 coding DNA: TGTGCCAGCTCACCGACAGGGGGCCTTGACGAGCAGTACTTC.

This clone has a single count. V gene TRBV6-6 combines with J gene TRBJ2-2; TRBD2 aligns across 9 bases. Trimming at V came to 5 bases and at J to 1 base, leaving 2 bases not matched to a gene. This CDR3 contains 15 residues. Looked up from germline, CDR1 is MNHNY and CDR2 is SVGAGI (reference sequence). DNA of the CDR3: TGTGCCAGCAGTCCAGCGGGAGGGAACACCGGGGAGCTGTTTTTT. Protein: CASSPAGGNTGELFF.

The V call is TRBV7-9, the J call TRBJ2-3; D is perhaps TRBD1 (5 bases). The CDR3 runs to 15 residues. The ends were cut back, 1 base at V and 2 bases at J, with 10 bases in the middle. CDR1 is SEHNR, CDR2 FQNEAQ, per germline (reference sequence). CDR3 nucleotides: TGTGCCAGCAGCTTAGATGTCAGGGCCACAGATACGCAGTATTTT. Protein: CASSLDVRATDTQYF.

The V gene is TRBV6-1, the J gene TRBJ2-7, with D perhaps matching TRBD2 (6 bases). CDR1 is MNHNS and CDR2 is SASEGT in the germline V gene. Trimming took off 1 base at V and 6 bases at J, with 7 bases between the two ends. This CDR3 is 12 amino acids long. The CDR3 reads CASSEGRGEQYF. Written as DNA, the CDR3 is TGTGCCAGCAGTGAAGGGAGGGGCGAGCAGTACTTC.

This clone has just one count. V is TRBV10-3 and J is TRBJ2-5; maybe TRBD2 (5 bases). CDR1 and CDR2 (germline): ENHRY, SYGVKD. V lost 8 bases to trimming and J lost 5 bases, with 15 bases between them. The CDR3 runs to 13 residues. The chain's CDR3 is CAIGRDPQETQYF. The CDR3 DNA is TGTGCCATCGGGAGAGACCCCCAGGAGACCCAGTACTTC.

The V call is TRBV28, the J call TRBJ1-3; D remains ambiguous. This CDR3 comprises 14 residues. The germline V gene has CDR1 MDHEN and CDR2 SYDVKM. V was trimmed by 6 bases and J by 0 bases, leaving 9 bases between them. The CDR3 loop is CASSYSSSGNTIYF. Written as DNA, the CDR3 is TGTGCCAGCAGCTACAGTTCCTCTGGAAACACCATATATTTT.

The chain joins TRBV5-4 to TRBJ2-6, with 11 bases lining up with TRBD1. The ends lost 3 bases at V and 3 bases at J; junction bases unmatched: 5. CDR3 size: 17 residues. From germline, CDR1 is SGHNT and CDR2 YYREEE (reference sequence). The DNA for the CDR3 is TGTGCCAGCAGCTCCGGACAGGGGGCGAGTGGGGCCAACGTCCTGACTTTC. It translates to CASSSGQGASGANVLTF.

This chain uses TRBV30 with TRBJ1-1; the D is unclear. The CDR3 sequence is 15 residues long. The V end lost 2 bases, the J end lost 1 base, and 14 bases lay between the germline ends. Per germline, CDR1 GTSNPN and CDR2 SVGIG (reference sequence). The CDR3 nucleotides read TGTGCCTGGAGTTCCGATCTAATGCCGAACACTGAAGCTTTCTTT. This gives the protein CAWSSDLMPNTEAFF.

This clone came up once. The rearrangement joins TRBV28 to TRBJ2-7; 10 bases align to TRBD2. V was pared by 0 bases and J by 1 base, with 9 bases of the junction left unmatched. The germline V gene encodes CDR1 MDHEN and CDR2 SYDVKM. The CDR3 is made up of 18 amino acids. The CDR3, as DNA: TGTGCCAGCAGTTTATGGGCAGGGATACTAGCGGGATCCTACGAGCAGTACTTC. Translation gives CASSLWAGILAGSYEQYF.

The chain is built from TRBV2 and TRBJ2-7; TRBD1 matches 8 bases. The length of the CDR3 is 18 residues. In germline, CDR1 is SNHLY, CDR2 FYNNEI. Trimming removed 1 base from V and 0 bases from J; junction bases left unmatched: 11. Here the CDR3 DNA reads TGTGCCAGCAGTGAAGAATCATACGGGGACAGGAGCTCCTACGAGCAGTACTTC. Its protein product is CASSEESYGDRSSYEQYF.

The chain employs TRBV6-5 and TRBJ1-4, with D uncertain. Germline V CDR1 and CDR2: MNHEY, SVGAGI. Deletions cut 4 bases from V and 8 bases from J, with 17 bases between. The CDR3 spans 15 residues. CDR3 region: CASSSRSTKAEKLFF. The CDR3 DNA reads TGTGCCAGCAGTTCCCGTTCTACGAAAGCCGAAAAACTGTTTTTT.

The table lists this clone with a few counts. Distinct nucleotide sequences in the sample also encode this CDR3. The chain uses TRBV29-1 and TRBJ2-5, with TRBD1 as a possible D gene (6 bases). The V gene's germline CDR1 is SQVTM and CDR2 ANQGSEA. V was cut by 4 bases and J by 5 bases, with 14 bases left in between. The CDR3 has 13 residues. CDR3 sequence reads: CSVGLQGWETQYF. In nucleotides, the CDR3 is TGCAGCGTTGGTCTACAGGGCTGGGAGACCCAGTACTTC.

The CDR3 DNA is TGTGCCAGCAGCTTAGTCTCTAGCGGGAGTTATGAGACCCAGTACTTC. Amino acids: CASSLVSSGSYETQYF. This sequence joins TRBV7-9 and TRBJ2-5, with TRBD2 identical over 10 bases. Germline V gene sequence: CDR1 SEHNR, CDR2 FQNEAQ (reference sequence). The V segment lost 1 base and the J segment 5 bases; nucleotides outside the gene matches: 7. This CDR3 region has 16 residues. Supplemented by reference TRBV7-9 and TRBJ2-5, the full variable domain reads DTGVSQNPRHKITKRGQNVTFRCDPISEHNRLYWYRQTLGQGPEFLTYFQNEAQLEKSRLLSDRFSAERPKGSFSTLEIQRTEQGDSAMYLCASSLVSSGSYETQYFGPGTRLLVL.

V usage is TRBV18 and J usage is TRBJ1-3; 7 nucleotides match TRBD1. Germline CDR1 KGHSH, CDR2 LQKENI. The CDR3 extends over 18 amino acids. After removal of 2 bases from V and 4 bases from J, the junction contained 14 bases not matched to a gene. The CDR3 DNA sequence: TGTGCCAGCTCACCAATAGAAATAGGGGGCGCGGAAGGAAACACCATATATTTT. Its translation is CASSPIEIGGAEGNTIYF.

J is TRBJ1-2 and V is TRBV6-5, with a weak D call TRBD1 (6 bases). CDR1 and CDR2 from the germline V gene are MNHEY and SVGAGI. This CDR3 spans 12 amino acids. Trimming stripped 7 bases from V and 6 bases from J, with 12 bases between. CDR3 protein: CASKLGGHGYTF. In nucleotides, the CDR3 is TGTGCCAGCAAATTGGGGGGGCATGGCTACACCTTC.

J is TRBJ2-7 and V is TRBV19, with 7 bases identical to TRBD2. This CDR3 is 13 amino acids long. The V gene's germline CDR1 is LNHDA and CDR2 SQIVND (reference sequence). Unmatched junction bases numbered 8, after V lost 5 bases and J lost 7 bases. As DNA, the CDR3 is TGTGCCAGTAGTCGAACGGGGGGAGGAGAGCAGTACTTC. Protein: CASSRTGGGEQYF.

The chain is built from TRBV10-2 and TRBJ1-2; D is unresolved. Germline-derived CDR1 and CDR2 are WSHSY and SAAADI. This CDR3 has 16 residues. Trimming took 0 bases from V and 2 from J, leaving 13 bases between them. In DNA, the CDR3 is TGCGCCAGCAGTGAGTCGGGCATAGGAGGGAACTATGGCTACACCTTC. Protein: CASSESGIGGNYGYTF.

Written as DNA, the CDR3 is TGTGCCAGCAGCTCGGGGGGTCCAAACGGAAACACCATATATTTT. This sequence encodes CASSSGGPNGNTIYF. The chain is built from TRBV7-3 and TRBJ1-3; D possibly corresponds to TRBD1 (5 bases). Per germline, CDR1 SGHTA and CDR2 FQGTGA. The ends were cut back, 4 bases at V and 4 bases at J, with 14 bases in the middle. There are 15 residues in the CDR3.